The 25 T cell receptor beta chains reported below all come from one sample, sequenced in a study of T cells in localized non-small cell lung cancer. Some clones are missing from TCRdb's copy, which holds only in-frame ones; the method was immunoSEQ multiplex PCR. The table shows some 24,000 clones, with around 85% occurring only once. The sequences come from peripheral blood, collected before any cancer treatment. All receptors come from a male donor aged 60 or over with stage II squamous cell lung carcinoma.

This clone was picked up a small number of times. The V call is TRBV11-3, the J call TRBJ2-5; 9 bases are shared with TRBD2. Germline V CDR1 and CDR2: SGHNT, YENEEA. The CDR3 extends over 19 amino acids. The V and J ends lost 5 bases and 5 bases, in that order; junction bases with no gene match: 21. CDR3 sequence (DNA): TGTGCCAGCAGCCCGGGACGGACAGCGGGGGGCGCGGGCCGGGAGACCCAGTACTTC. This sequence encodes CASSPGRTAGGAGRETQYF.

J is TRBJ2-3 and V is TRBV5-5, with 9 bases fitting TRBD2. CDR3 length equals 15 residues. Trimming at V came to 6 bases and at J to 5 bases, leaving 10 bases not matched to a gene. CDR1 is SGHKS and CDR2 is YYEKEE in the germline V gene (reference sequence). CDR3 coding DNA: TGTGCCAGCAACCAGGAAGGACTAGCGATAGATACGCAGTATTTT. Amino acids: CASNQEGLAIDTQYF.

This chain joins TRBV5-6 and TRBJ2-1; TRBD2 aligns across 7 bases. The germline V gene has CDR1 SGHDT and CDR2 YYEEEE. The junction had 7 bases not matched to a gene; V was cut back by 3 bases and J by 4 bases. The CDR3 loop spans 15 amino acids. This CDR3 is CASSSTGEGYNEQFF. CDR3 nucleotides: TGTGCCAGCAGCTCCACGGGGGAGGGTTACAATGAGCAGTTCTTC.

The chain has TRBV6-5 and TRBJ1-1; D is unresolved. Germline loops: CDR1 MNHEY, CDR2 SVGAGI. V was shortened by 3 bases and J by 0 bases, with 8 bases between the two germline ends. CDR3 size: 14 residues. The CDR3 loop is CASSYRSLNTEAFF. CDR3 sequence (DNA): TGTGCCAGCAGTTATAGGTCCCTGAACACTGAAGCTTTCTTT.

The V gene is TRBV7-2, the J gene TRBJ1-2; 9 positions match TRBD1. Germline trimming cut 5 bases from V and 1 base from J; bases unmatched to any gene: 11. This CDR3 has 17 residues. Germline V lookup: CDR1 SGHTA, CDR2 FQGNSA. The CDR3: CASSALDRGFYNYGYTF. The CDR3 region has the DNA TGTGCCAGCAGCGCTCTGGACAGGGGATTTTATAACTATGGCTACACCTTC.

The chain carries TRBV12-5 and TRBJ1-1; D might be TRBD1 (5 bases). Germline assignment: CDR1 LGHNT and CDR2 FRNRAP. This CDR3 is 15 amino acids long. Deletions cut 5 bases from V and 3 bases from J, with 16 bases between. The CDR3 here is CASGLRGFGDTEAFF. CDR3 coding DNA: TGTGCTAGTGGTCTTCGGGGCTTCGGAGACACTGAAGCTTTCTTT.

V gene TRBV15 combines with J gene TRBJ2-1; D is possibly TRBD1 or TRBD2 (5 bases each). CDR3 length: 15 residues. CDR1 and CDR2 (germline): LNHNV, YYDKDF (reference sequence). Between the trimmed V and J ends, which lost 7 bases and 4 bases, there was a span of 17 bases. Here the CDR3 DNA reads TGTGCCACCACTCCTAGCCCCAGGGATTACAATGAGCAGTTCTTC. Translating it yields CATTPSPRDYNEQFF.

This chain connects TRBV11-3 to TRBJ2-1; 14 nucleotides agree with TRBD2. Per germline, CDR1 SGHNT and CDR2 YENEEA. This CDR3 has 19 residues. V lost 5 bases to trimming and J lost 4 bases; unmatched junction nucleotides: 13. Written as DNA, the CDR3 is TGTGCCAGCAGCGCCGCGACTAGCGGGAGGGCCGGGACTTACAATGAGCAGTTCTTC. This codes for CASSAATSGRAGTYNEQFF.

This clone was observed a handful of times. This sequence joins TRBV4-3 and TRBJ2-4, with 7 bases identical to TRBD1. The junction had 9 bases not matched to a gene; V was cut back by 2 bases and J by 2 bases. From germline, CDR1 is LGHNA and CDR2 YSLEER. The CDR3 covers 17 residues. Here the CDR3 DNA reads TGCGCCAGCAGCCAATCACCGGGACAGAGTACCAAAAACATTCAGTACTTC. Amino acid sequence: CASSQSPGQSTKNIQYF.

The chain uses TRBV19 and TRBJ1-2; D is unclear. The CDR3 has 14 residues. Germline V gene sequence: CDR1 LNHDA, CDR2 SQIVND (reference sequence). Trimming took 11 bases from V and 2 from J, leaving 18 bases between them. The CDR3 loop reads CALNFRRQNYGYTF. Written as DNA, the CDR3 is TGTGCCCTGAATTTTAGGCGGCAGAACTATGGCTACACCTTC.

The chain carries TRBV28 and TRBJ2-3; tentative D call: TRBD2 (6 bases). From germline, CDR1 is MDHEN and CDR2 SYDVKM. Trimming cost V 6 bases and J 2 bases, with 12 bases left between them. The CDR3 runs 14 residues. The CDR3 loop reads CASRPGGPTDTQYF. Here the CDR3 DNA reads TGTGCCAGCAGGCCCGGAGGGCCCACAGATACGCAGTATTTT.

This rearrangement joins TRBV15 to TRBJ2-4, with D hard to call. The germline CDR1 and CDR2 sequences are LNHNV and YYDKDF (reference sequence). CDR3 length: 12 residues. V shed 1 base and J shed 5 bases, with 3 bases lying between them. CDR3 loop: CATSRGQNIQYF. The DNA for the CDR3 is TGTGCCACCAGCAGAGGCCAAAACATTCAGTACTTC.

This chain uses TRBV27 with TRBJ2-5, with 14 nucleotides matching TRBD2. Germline assignment: CDR1 MNHEY and CDR2 SMNVEV (reference sequence). The V and J ends lost 3 bases and 4 bases, in that order; junction bases with no gene match: 4. This CDR3 has 16 amino acids. CDR3 sequence: CASSFGLAGGPETQYF. The DNA for the CDR3 is TGTGCCAGCAGTTTCGGACTAGCGGGAGGCCCAGAGACCCAGTACTTC.

V usage is TRBV18 and J usage is TRBJ2-1; tentative D call: TRBD2 (5 bases). The V and J ends lost 6 bases and 7 bases respectively, with 13 bases between them. The CDR3 is 13 amino acids. Germline-derived CDR1 and CDR2 are KGHSH and LQKENI. The CDR3 DNA follows: TGTGCCAGCTCCCTCCCCGGGGTTAATGAGCAGTTCTTC. It specifies CASSLPGVNEQFF.

This chain links TRBV27 with TRBJ1-1, with TRBD1 as a possible D gene (6 bases). Germline assignment: CDR1 MNHEY and CDR2 SMNVEV (reference sequence). V dropped 6 bases and J dropped 0 bases, with 14 bases sitting between them. The CDR3 is made up of 15 amino acids. The CDR3 sequence: CASRLQGSMNTEAFF. CDR3 nucleotide sequence: TGTGCCAGCAGGTTACAGGGTAGCATGAACACTGAAGCTTTCTTT.

The chain uses TRBV14 and TRBJ2-5, with 8 nucleotides matching TRBD2. This CDR3 has 18 residues. Trimming cost V 2 bases and J 3 bases; bases outside gene matches: 14. Germline V gives CDR1 SGHDN, CDR2 FVKESK. The CDR3 loop is CASSQYLPKVGGEETQYF. The DNA for the CDR3 is TGTGCCAGCAGCCAATACTTGCCTAAAGTCGGGGGGGAAGAGACCCAGTACTTC.

The chain combines TRBV11-3 with TRBJ2-7; TRBD2 matches 10 bases. The CDR3 sequence is 16 residues long. With 6 bases clipped from V and 0 bases from J, the junction kept 8 bases outside the gene matches. Looked up from germline, CDR1 is SGHNT and CDR2 is YENEEA. CDR3 DNA: TGTGCCAGCAGTCGCTCTCTAGCGGGGGCCTCCTACGAGCAGTACTTC. Amino acid sequence: CASSRSLAGASYEQYF. Variable domain in full (rest from reference TRBV11-3 and TRBJ2-7): EAGVVQSPRYKIIEKKQPVAFWCNPISGHNTLYWYLQNLGQGPELLIRYENEEAVDDSQLPKDRFSAERLKGVDSTLKIQPAELGDSAVYLCASSRSLAGASYEQYFGPGTRLTVT.

V gene TRBV7-9 combines with J gene TRBJ1-1; no definite D call. The CDR3 runs 13 residues. From germline, CDR1 is SEHNR and CDR2 FQNEAQ (reference sequence). Between the trimmed V and J ends, which lost 1 base and 1 base, there was a span of 4 bases. CDR3 loop: CASSLEGNTEAFF. The CDR3 DNA follows: TGTGCCAGCAGCTTAGAGGGGAACACTGAAGCTTTCTTT.

The chain combines TRBV7-2 with TRBJ2-7, with a tentative D call TRBD2 (7 bases). V lost 1 base and J lost 4, with 14 bases in between. The CDR3 sequence is 15 residues long. CDR1 is SGHTA, CDR2 FQGNSA, per germline. CDR3 protein: CASSLGRGGHYEQYF. CDR3 coding DNA: TGTGCCAGCAGCTTAGGTCGCGGGGGCCATTACGAGCAGTACTTC.

The chain uses TRBV29-1 and TRBJ1-4, with D unresolved. The CDR3 length is 15 residues. From germline, CDR1 is SQVTM and CDR2 ANQGSEA. Trimming took off 4 bases at V and 0 bases at J, with 12 bases between the two ends. The chain's CDR3 is CSVGALPATNEKLFF. The CDR3 DNA reads TGCAGCGTTGGGGCCTTACCCGCAACTAATGAAAAACTGTTTTTT. Looking up the rest from reference TRBV29-1 and TRBJ1-4 gives the full variable domain: SAVISQKPSRDICQRGTSLTIQCQVDSQVTMMFWYRQQPGQSLTLIATANQGSEATYESGFVIDKFPISRPNLTFSTLTVSNMSPEDSSIYLCSVGALPATNEKLFFGSGTQLSVL.

This sequence joins TRBV7-2 and TRBJ2-5; 10 nucleotides agree with TRBD2. The length of the CDR3 is 16 residues. Per germline, CDR1 SGHTA and CDR2 FQGNSA. After removal of 0 bases from V and 4 bases from J, the junction contained 5 bases not matched to a gene. CDR3 loop: CASSLAAGGPGETQYF. The CDR3 coding sequence is TGTGCCAGCAGCTTAGCAGCGGGAGGGCCGGGAGAGACCCAGTACTTC. Based on the CDR3 plus reference TRBV7-2 and TRBJ2-5, the full variable domain is GAGVSQSPSNKVTEKGKDVELRCDPISGHTALYWYRQSLGQGLEFLIYFQGNSAPDKSGLPSDRFSAERTGGSVSTLTIQRTQQEDSAVYLCASSLAAGGPGETQYFGPGTRLLVL.

V and J are TRBV9 and TRBJ2-2; 9 bases are a match to TRBD2. J was trimmed by 5 bases and V by 0 bases; bases with no gene match: 5. Germline V lookup: CDR1 SGDLS, CDR2 YYNGEE. CDR3 length: 16 residues. CDR3 DNA: TGTGCCAGCAGCGTAGGCGTAGCGGGAGAGACCGGGGAGCTGTTTTTT. Protein: CASSVGVAGETGELFF.

V usage is TRBV2 and J usage is TRBJ2-3, with unresolved D. The germline CDR1 and CDR2 sequences are SNHLY and FYNNEI. This CDR3 is built from 12 residues. V was shortened by 7 bases and J by 0 bases, with 5 bases between the two germline ends. The CDR3 DNA reads as TGTGCCAGCAATCCTAGCACAGATACGCAGTATTTT. Translating gives CASNPSTDTQYF.

This clone was seen a single time. The gene calls are TRBV9 and TRBJ1-1; D is undetermined. CDR1 is SGDLS and CDR2 is YYNGEE in the germline V gene. This CDR3 has 13 residues. Trimming took off 0 bases at V and 4 bases at J, with 7 bases between the two ends. The CDR3 DNA reads as TGTGCCAGCAGCGTAGGAGACACCACTGAAGCTTTCTTT. It specifies CASSVGDTTEAFF.

This rearrangement joins TRBV19 to TRBJ1-1, with no clear D. From germline, CDR1 is LNHDA and CDR2 SQIVND (reference sequence). The CDR3 has 15 amino acids. V shed 1 base and J shed 1 base, with 10 bases lying between them. The CDR3 DNA follows: TGTGCCAGTAGTATAGTCGGGATTCCGAACACTGAAGCTTTCTTT. The encoded protein is CASSIVGIPNTEAFF.